The next 26 T cell receptor beta chains were all read from a single sample in a study of cytotoxic CD8 clonotypes in ibrutinib-treated CLL. Method: immunoSEQ multiplex PCR; TCRdb's copy keeps in-frame clones and lacks some. Of approximately 130,000 clones in the sample, less than 90% were seen once. This material consisted of PBMCs, taken after 24 months of ibrutinib treatment. Every receptor here comes from a human donor with chronic lymphocytic leukemia.

This clone was counted once. The gene calls are TRBV11-3 and TRBJ2-4; D may match TRBD1 or TRBD2 (5 bases each). Trimming pared 4 bases from V and 5 bases from J, leaving 15 bases between. There are 15 residues in the CDR3. Germline CDR1 SGHNT, CDR2 YENEEA. The CDR3 sequence is CASSSGGQGENIQYF. DNA for the CDR3: TGTGCCAGCAGCTCCGGCGGGCAGGGAGAAAACATTCAGTACTTC.

J is TRBJ1-1 and V is TRBV19; no clear D. This CDR3 contains 11 residues. Trimming removed 6 bases at V and 11 bases at J, with 13 bases between. Germline lookup yields CDR1 LNHDA and CDR2 SQIVND (reference sequence). In DNA form, the CDR3 reads TGTGCCAGTAGCCTAACTGGAGTGGCTTTCTTT. Its translation is CASSLTGVAFF. The full variable domain, in which reference TRBV19 and TRBJ1-1 provide the parts outside the CDR3, is DGGITQSPKYLFRKEGQNVTLSCEQNLNHDAMYWYRQDPGQGLRLIYYSQIVNDFQKGDIAEGYSVSREKKESFPLTVTSAQKNPTAFYLCASSLTGVAFFGQGTRLTVV.

The gene calls are TRBV19 and TRBJ2-3, with D possibly TRBD2 on 5 matching bases. CDR1 and CDR2 from the germline V gene are LNHDA and SQIVND (reference sequence). The ends were cut back, 1 base at V and 4 bases at J, with 9 bases in the middle. The CDR3 covers 14 residues. The CDR3 is CASSIVAGADTQYF. CDR3 DNA: TGTGCCAGTAGTATAGTTGCCGGGGCAGATACGCAGTATTTT.

The V call is TRBV5-1, the J call TRBJ2-6, with D possibly called TRBD1 or TRBD2 (5 bases each). Per germline, CDR1 SGHRS and CDR2 YFSETQ. Trimming took 0 bases from V and 2 from J, leaving 15 bases between them. The CDR3 extends over 18 amino acids. The CDR3 nucleotides read TGCGCCAGCAGCTTGGCGGGGCCTACAGACGCTGGGGCCAACGTCCTGACTTTC. It encodes CASSLAGPTDAGANVLTF.

CDR3 bases: TGTGCCAGTAGTATAGCTCCTCCGGGAAACCATCAGCCCCAGCATTTT. Amino acids: CASSIAPPGNHQPQHF. The V call is TRBV19, the J call TRBJ1-5; no reliable D call. Trimming removed 1 base from V and 5 bases from J, with 15 bases in between. The CDR3 is 16 residues long. Germline assignment: CDR1 LNHDA and CDR2 SQIVND (reference sequence). Complete variable domain (other parts from reference TRBV19 and TRBJ1-5): DGGITQSPKYLFRKEGQNVTLSCEQNLNHDAMYWYRQDPGQGLRLIYYSQIVNDFQKGDIAEGYSVSREKKESFPLTVTSAQKNPTAFYLCASSIAPPGNHQPQHFGDGTRLSIL.

The chain combines TRBV11-2 with TRBJ2-2; 8 bases are shared with TRBD1. The ends lost 5 bases at V and 3 bases at J; junction bases unmatched: 8. The CDR3 spans 16 residues. Germline assignment: CDR1 SGHAT and CDR2 FQNNGV. CDR3 sequence (DNA): TGTGCCAGCAGCATCGGACAGGGACCACACACCGGGGAGCTGTTTTTT. It codes for CASSIGQGPHTGELFF.

The J gene is TRBJ1-2, the V gene TRBV19; D is unclear. Trimming took 4 bases from V and 4 from J, leaving 10 bases between them. Germline assignment: CDR1 LNHDA and CDR2 SQIVND (reference sequence). The CDR3 is made up of 13 amino acids. For the CDR3, the DNA is TGTGCCAGTAGTAGCAGGAGCTCCTATGGCTACACCTTC. It translates to CASSSRSSYGYTF.

This clone was recorded only once. This chain joins TRBV6-6 and TRBJ2-7, with D possibly matching TRBD1 (5 bases). V was pared by 2 bases and J by 2 bases, with 10 bases between. From germline, CDR1 is MNHNY and CDR2 SVGAGI (reference sequence). There are 14 residues in the CDR3. The CDR3 loop reads CASSYKGPAYEQYF. The CDR3 coding sequence is TGTGCCAGCAGTTACAAGGGGCCCGCCTACGAGCAGTACTTC.

This chain links TRBV28 with TRBJ2-2, with D possibly TRBD2 on 9 matching bases. The CDR3 covers 21 residues. Trimming removed 6 bases at V and 1 base at J, with 30 bases between. Germline V gene lookup returns CDR1 MDHEN and CDR2 SYDVKM. In nucleotides, the CDR3 is TGTGCCAGCAGCGAAATTACAGGGGGAAGGGGACTAGCAAAGAACACCGGGGAGCTGTTTTTT. Translation gives CASSEITGGRGLAKNTGELFF.

Details on this clone: The same CDR3 also results from other DNA sequences found in this sample. The chain carries TRBV20-1 and TRBJ2-3; D call uncertain. There are 10 residues in the CDR3. CDR1 and CDR2 from the germline V gene are DFQATT and SNEGSKA (reference sequence). Trimming shortened V by 3 bases and J by 4 bases, and 2 bases separated the two germline ends. CDR3 coding DNA: TGCAGTGCTAGCTCAGATACGCAGTATTTT. Amino acid sequence: CSASSDTQYF.

The chain is built from TRBV19 and TRBJ2-3; 7 nucleotides agree with TRBD1. Unmatched junction bases numbered 16, after V lost 4 bases and J lost 9 bases. CDR1 LNHDA and CDR2 SQIVND come from the germline V gene (reference sequence). CDR3 length: 16 amino acids. The CDR3: CASSNDRVGLFVTQYF. CDR3 in DNA: TGTGCCAGTAGTAACGACAGGGTAGGGCTTTTCGTGACGCAGTATTTT.

The chain has TRBV4-1 and TRBJ1-4; the D is unclear. Trimming cost V 1 base and J 3 bases, with 9 bases left between them. Germline-derived CDR1 and CDR2 are MGHRA and YSYEKL. The CDR3 totals 15 residues. CDR3 nucleotides: TGCGCCAGCAGCCAAGGGTACGGCCCTAATGAAAAACTGTTTTTT. Residues: CASSQGYGPNEKLFF.

The rearrangement joins TRBV5-1 to TRBJ2-2, with a possible D match to TRBD1 (5 bases). This CDR3 has 14 residues. CDR1 SGHRS and CDR2 YFSETQ come from the germline V gene. V lost 9 bases, J lost 0 bases, and 12 bases lay in between. The CDR3 spells CATRVFPNTGELFF. The CDR3 region has the DNA TGCGCCACCAGGGTATTTCCGAACACCGGGGAGCTGTTTTTT.

The rearrangement uses TRBV28 and TRBJ1-1; D unresolved. The CDR3 is 14 amino acids. CDR1 MDHEN and CDR2 SYDVKM come from the germline V gene. V was shortened by 2 bases and J by 0 bases, with 7 bases between the two germline ends. CDR3 coding DNA: TGTGCCAGCAGTTTAATCGGCTTGAACACTGAAGCTTTCTTT. As protein: CASSLIGLNTEAFF. The full variable domain, with the rest looked up from reference TRBV28 and TRBJ1-1, is DVKVTQSSRYLVKRTGEKVFLECVQDMDHENMFWYRQDPGLGLRLIYFSYDVKMKEKGDIPEGYSVSREKKERFSLILESASTNQTSMYLCASSLIGLNTEAFFGQGTRLTVV.

This chain uses TRBV27 with TRBJ2-7; perhaps D is TRBD1 or TRBD2 (6 bases each). Germline V gene data show CDR1 as MNHEY and CDR2 as SMNVEV (reference sequence). This CDR3 has 16 amino acids. Trimming cost V 11 bases and J 3 bases, with 26 bases left between them. The CDR3: CASKGGSANSIYEQYF. CDR3 sequence (DNA): TGTGCCTCAAAGGGGGGTAGCGCCAACTCCATCTACGAGCAGTACTTC.

This clone occurred a few times. The rearrangement links TRBV9 to TRBJ1-1, with a possible D match to TRBD1 (5 bases). The CDR3 has 13 amino acids. Germline CDR1 and CDR2: SGDLS and YYNGEE. V lost 3 bases and J 2 bases, leaving 8 bases between the germline ends. CDR3 region: CASSGDLNTEAFF. CDR3 sequence (DNA): TGTGCCAGCAGCGGGGACCTAAACACTGAAGCTTTCTTT.

This clone was detected only once. The chain is built from TRBV4-3 and TRBJ2-5, with TRBD1 matching over 7 bases. V shed 0 bases, J shed 1 base, and the junction held 2 bases outside the gene matches. This CDR3 spans 15 amino acids. From germline, CDR1 is LGHNA and CDR2 YSLEER. CDR3 residues: CASSQDRDSQETQYF. As DNA, the CDR3 is TGCGCCAGCAGCCAAGACCGGGACAGCCAAGAGACCCAGTACTTC.

V gene TRBV7-9 combines with J gene TRBJ1-2, with 7 bases that match TRBD1. Germline values: CDR1 SEHNR, CDR2 FQNEAQ (reference sequence). This CDR3 spans 18 amino acids. With V trimmed by 1 base and J by 6 bases, 17 bases remained unmatched. The CDR3 region has the DNA TGTGCCAGCAGCTTAGAATCGGGACAGTTACCCCCTGAGAATGGCTACACCTTC. Translated: CASSLESGQLPPENGYTF.

This chain joins TRBV11-2 and TRBJ1-1; D not certain. The CDR3 totals 14 residues. Per germline, CDR1 SGHAT and CDR2 FQNNGV. V lost 0 bases and J 2 bases, leaving 7 bases between the germline ends. CDR3 coding DNA: TGTGCCAGCAGCTTAGATGCCGGAAACACTGAAGCTTTCTTT. This encodes CASSLDAGNTEAFF.

This chain uses TRBV28 with TRBJ1-2, with TRBD1 as a possible D gene (6 bases). Germline CDR1 and CDR2: MDHEN and SYDVKM. The CDR3 runs 14 residues. The V and J ends lost 2 bases and 3 bases respectively, with 10 bases between them. The CDR3, as DNA: TGTGCCAGCAGTTTACCCTACAGGGACTATGGCTACACCTTC. Translated: CASSLPYRDYGYTF.

The chain recombines TRBV6-1 with TRBJ2-7; TRBD2 matches 10 bases. Germline loops: CDR1 MNHNS, CDR2 SASEGT. Unmatched junction bases numbered 5, after V lost 7 bases and J lost 2 bases. CDR3 size: 14 residues. The CDR3, as DNA: TGTGCCAGCAAAAGCGGGGGGGCCGCCTACGAGCAGTACTTC. It yields the protein CASKSGGAAYEQYF.

The rearrangement links TRBV30 to TRBJ1-2; D perhaps matches TRBD1 (5 bases). Trimming took 3 bases from V and 7 from J, leaving 15 bases between them. CDR3 length: 13 residues. CDR1 GTSNPN and CDR2 SVGIG come from the germline V gene (reference sequence). CDR3 coding DNA: TGTGCCTGGAGAGACAGAGCAGATAGTGGCTACACCTTC. It specifies CAWRDRADSGYTF.

This sequence joins TRBV12-2 and TRBJ1-1. TRBV12-2 is recorded as a pseudogene. CDR3 size: 10 residues. DNA of the CDR3: TGTGCAAGTCGCTTTCCCCGCTCTTTCTTT. The encoded protein is CASRFPRSFF.

This chain joins TRBV30 and TRBJ2-4; TRBD1 agrees at 9 bases. Germline lookup yields CDR1 GTSNPN and CDR2 SVGIG (reference sequence). With 2 bases clipped from V and 6 bases from J, the junction kept 5 bases outside the gene matches. The CDR3 spans 14 residues. The CDR3: CAWSPGQGRNIQYF. CDR3 sequence (DNA): TGTGCCTGGAGTCCGGGACAGGGAAGAAACATTCAGTACTTC.

This clone was seen a single time. V and J are TRBV15 and TRBJ1-1; D perhaps matches TRBD1 (5 bases). Trimming removed 4 bases from V and 3 bases from J, with 12 bases in between. The CDR3 sequence is 14 residues long. Germline assignment: CDR1 LNHNV and CDR2 YYDKDF (reference sequence). This CDR3 is CATSIRGSHTEAFF. For the CDR3, the DNA is TGTGCCACCAGCATAAGGGGTTCCCACACTGAAGCTTTCTTT.

The chain employs TRBV7-2 and TRBJ2-1; a possible D gene is TRBD2 (5 bases). The CDR3 length is 17 residues. V was pared by 4 bases and J by 10 bases, with 26 bases between. CDR1 and CDR2 from the germline V gene are SGHTA and FQGNSA. Written as DNA, the CDR3 is TGTGCCAGCAGCTCCGGAGAGGGTATGGTGTCTTCTCGAGAGCAGTTCTTC. Translation: CASSSGEGMVSSREQFF. Full variable domain (rest looked up from reference TRBV7-2 and TRBJ2-1): GAGVSQSPSNKVTEKGKDVELRCDPISGHTALYWYRQSLGQGLEFLIYFQGNSAPDKSGLPSDRFSAERTGGSVSTLTIQRTQQEDSAVYLCASSSGEGMVSSREQFFGPGTRLTVL.